The T cell receptor (beta chain) under discussion was sequenced for a study of blood T cell repertoires in COVID-19. Study-level background: Acute and convalescent COVID-19 specimens originated in the United States, Italy and Spain. The cDNA or gDNA used as material had been derived from T cells, B-cell-depleted T cells, or PBMCs.

As originally analysed: Reference gene primers were amplified, and this amplification served to estimate nucleated cell counts. Profiled with immunoSEQ multiplex PCR; TCRdb holds only in-frame clones, not every one. V and J calls and clone size are those listed in that table; D and trimming were worked out from the DNA. The table includes fewer than 20,000 clones, over 70% detected once. The receptor's source is an older woman with active COVID-19. Specimen: peripheral blood.

CDR3 sequence: CASSPSAGGPSTDTQYF. Here the CDR3 DNA reads TGTGCCAGCAGCCCTTCCGCGGGAGGCCCCAGCACAGATACGCAGTATTTT. The chain carries TRBV11-2 and TRBJ2-3; 8 positions agree with TRBD2. The germline V gene encodes CDR1 SGHAT and CDR2 FQNNGV. V lost 5 bases, J lost 0 bases, and 10 bases stayed unmatched. The CDR3 contains 17 residues.